This T cell receptor (beta chain) was recovered during a study of blood T cell repertoires in COVID-19. Study in general: Spain, Italy and the United States supplied samples that represented acute and convalescent COVID-19. From T cells, B-cell-depleted T cells, or PBMCs came the material, which was cDNA or gDNA.

This CDR3 has 17 amino acids. CDR1 MGHRA and CDR2 YSYEKL come from the germline V gene. The ends lost 4 bases at V and 3 bases at J; junction bases unmatched: 9. Sequencing used immunoSEQ multiplex PCR; TCRdb keeps in-frame clones, though not all of them. The data show around 460,000 clones, about 87% seen once. Seattle patient enrollment occurred during active infection, with longitudinal follow-up thereafter. Material: peripheral blood. V and J are TRBV4-1 and TRBJ2-3, with 11 nucleotides matching TRBD2. The origin of this receptor is a man aged 18-30 years with COVID-19, enrolled during active disease. The CDR3 is CASSRSPTSGRTDTQYF. As DNA, the CDR3 is TGCGCCAGCAGCCGATCTCCCACTAGCGGGAGAACAGATACGCAGTATTTT.